The 6 T cell receptor beta chains presented below share a single source sample, sequenced in a study of regulatory T cells in long-lasting Graves disease. With iRepertoire HTBI primers and Arm-PCR of CDR3 regions, TCR beta libraries were built. MiXCR, applied by TCRdb to the multiplex PCR reads, yields one record per CDR3 protein. This sample yields about 400,000 distinct CDR3 sequences, of which about 20% are seen a single time; 20% to 25% belongs to the top ten. Time point given: persistent/refractory GD, antithyroid drugs over 5 years with positive TRAb. PBMCs were the source of the RNA used for TCR sequencing. Sequences were derived from peripheral blood mononuclear cells (PBMCs), sampled when the disease was refractory, from a patient treated with antithyroid drugs. These receptors came from a female donor with Graves disease.

This clonotype was seen repeatedly, ten times or more. V and J are TRBV2 and TRBJ2-7; D is possibly TRBD2 (5 bases). V was shortened by 8 bases and J by 3 bases, with 17 bases between the two germline ends. This CDR3 region has 14 residues. Germline CDR1 is SNHLY and CDR2 is FYNNEI. The CDR3 reads CASARGLVSYEQYF. For the CDR3, the DNA is TGTGCCAGCGCCAGAGGGCTAGTTAGCTACGAGCAGTACTTC.

This clonotype was detected many times. The chain employs TRBV28 and TRBJ1-4, with a possible D match to TRBD1 (6 bases). This CDR3 has 15 residues. V was shortened by 6 bases and J by 10 bases, with 21 bases between the two germline ends. The germline V gene has CDR1 MDHEN and CDR2 SYDVKM. The CDR3 sequence is CASSSGASARRKLFF. CDR3 nucleotide sequence: TGTGCCAGCAGCTCGGGGGCCTCCGCGCGAAGAAAACTGTTTTTT.

This clonotype was picked up a small number of times. V gene TRBV6-4 combines with J gene TRBJ1-5; no clear D gene. This CDR3 contains 20 residues. Per germline, CDR1 MRHNA and CDR2 SNTAGT. V dropped 0 bases and J dropped 5 bases, with 26 bases sitting between them. The CDR3 nucleotides are TGTGCCAGCAGTGACTCTCTCAGGCGGCCCTCCGGGCATTACGATCAGCCCCAGCATTTT. Amino acid sequence: CASSDSLRRPSGHYDQPQHF.

This rearrangement joins TRBV24-1 to TRBJ2-2; TRBD2 is a possible D gene (6 bases). Germline V gene data show CDR1 as KGHDR and CDR2 as SFDVKD. There are 16 residues in the CDR3. Trimming cost V 7 bases and J 0 bases, with 14 bases left between them. The CDR3 bases are TGTGCCACCAGCGGAGGGACGTCCCCGAACACCGGGGAGCTGTTTTTT. Amino acid sequence: CATSGGTSPNTGELFF.

The V and J genes are TRBV9 and TRBJ2-1; 7 bases align to TRBD1. The V gene's germline CDR1 is SGDLS and CDR2 YYNGEE. The CDR3 sequence is 14 residues long. Trimming took 6 bases from V and 6 from J; bases not matched to a gene: 9. The CDR3 coding sequence is TGTGCCAGCACCGGACAGGACCTTAGCAATGAGCAGTTCTTC. It is translated as CASTGQDLSNEQFF.

The chain uses TRBV7-6 and TRBJ2-2, with D perhaps matching TRBD2 (6 bases). In germline, CDR1 is SGHVS, CDR2 FNYEAQ. V lost 1 base and J lost 4, with 13 bases in between. This CDR3 spans 16 amino acids. CDR3 amino acids: CASSLVGTAGTGELFF. In DNA form, the CDR3 reads TGTGCCAGCAGCTTAGTCGGGACTGCCGGCACCGGGGAGCTGTTTTTT.